Shown below are 13 T cell receptor beta chains from a single sample sequenced in a study of blood T cell repertoires in COVID-19. Only in-frame clones appear in the TCRdb table, and some are missing; sequencing was by immunoSEQ multiplex PCR. The repertoire holds 100,000 or so clones, with about 77% as singletons. The sequenced material came from peripheral blood. The source is a man between 65 and 85 years old with active or convalescent COVID-19.

The V gene is TRBV15, the J gene TRBJ1-4, with 8 bases lining up with TRBD1. The CDR3 is 16 amino acids. CDR1 and CDR2 (germline): LNHNV, YYDKDF (reference sequence). V lost 1 base to trimming and J lost 8 bases; unmatched junction nucleotides: 9. CDR3 sequence reads: CATSRGVTGDGEKLFF. The CDR3 nucleotides read TGTGCCACCAGCAGAGGTGTGACAGGGGATGGGGAAAAACTGTTTTTT.

The V gene is TRBV7-2, the J gene TRBJ2-7, with D uncertain. V lost 4 bases and J lost 3, with 10 bases in between. Germline V gene sequence: CDR1 SGHTA, CDR2 FQGNSA. This CDR3 spans 13 amino acids. CDR3 sequence (DNA): TGTGCCAGCAGCTACGAGGTGGGCTACGAGCAGTACTTC. Its protein is CASSYEVGYEQYF.

The chain combines TRBV4-1 with TRBJ1-4; possible D gene TRBD1, 5 bases. The CDR3 has 16 amino acids. Germline-derived CDR1 and CDR2 are MGHRA and YSYEKL. The V end was cut by 0 bases, the J end by 3 bases, with 11 bases between. The CDR3 here is CASSQESGLPNEKLFF. The CDR3 nucleotides read TGCGCCAGCAGCCAAGAATCAGGGTTGCCTAATGAAAAACTGTTTTTT.

CDR3 residues: CASSVRSGRAHYEQYF. The CDR3 DNA follows: TGTGCCAGCAGCGTAAGGAGCGGGAGGGCCCATTACGAGCAGTACTTC. The V call is TRBV9, the J call TRBJ2-7; 10 bases line up with TRBD2. With V trimmed by 1 base and J by 4 bases, 8 bases remained unmatched. Germline CDR1 and CDR2: SGDLS and YYNGEE. The CDR3 length is 16 residues.

The J gene is TRBJ1-2, the V gene TRBV15; D is ambiguous. Germline V gene data show CDR1 as LNHNV and CDR2 as YYDKDF (reference sequence). V was trimmed by 0 bases and J by 0 bases, leaving 8 bases between them. The CDR3 loop spans 15 amino acids. CDR3 region: CATSRDLAANYGYTF. The CDR3 DNA is TGTGCCACCAGCAGAGATCTGGCGGCTAACTATGGCTACACCTTC.

This chain connects TRBV6-5 to TRBJ1-5; 11 bases fit TRBD1. The V and J ends lost 6 bases and 6 bases, in that order; junction bases with no gene match: 4. The CDR3 totals 14 residues. Per the germline V gene, CDR1 is MNHEY and CDR2 is SVGAGI. CDR3 DNA: TGTGCCAGCAGACGGACAGGGGGCGGTCAGCCCCAGCATTTT. Translated, it gives CASRRTGGGQPQHF.

The rearrangement uses TRBV30 and TRBJ1-5; D might be TRBD1 (6 bases). Germline CDR1 GTSNPN, CDR2 SVGIG (reference sequence). The CDR3 spans 14 residues. Trimming removed 2 bases from V and 5 bases from J, with 13 bases in between. CDR3 nucleotide sequence: TGTGCCTGGAGTTCCAGGGGCGTGTATCAGCCCCAGCATTTT. Its translation is CAWSSRGVYQPQHF.

V and J are TRBV7-5 and TRBJ2-3; the D call in the table, TRBD2, was not verified against the DNA. TRBV7-5 is tagged as a pseudogene. This CDR3 spans 19 amino acids. CDR3 amino acids: CVRSALTSGGGRSADTQYF. DNA for the CDR3: TGTGTCAGAAGCGCCCTGACTAGCGGGGGAGGACGGAGTGCAGATACGCAGTATTTT.

The chain uses TRBV11-2 and TRBJ1-1, with no clear D. The germline V gene has CDR1 SGHAT and CDR2 FQNNGV. V was clipped by 1 base and J by 2 bases, with 8 bases between them. The CDR3 is 14 amino acids. The CDR3 bases are TGTGCCAGCAGCTTAGTCCGGGGAAACACTGAAGCTTTCTTT. Translating gives CASSLVRGNTEAFF.

The J gene is TRBJ2-3, the V gene TRBV9; TRBD2 agrees at 9 bases. V gave up 3 bases and J gave up 6 bases; unmatched junction bases: 11. The CDR3 is 16 residues long. Per the germline V gene, CDR1 is SGDLS and CDR2 is YYNGEE. The CDR3 loop is CASSAPSGGKSDTQYF. CDR3 nucleotide sequence: TGTGCCAGCAGCGCACCCAGCGGGGGGAAGTCTGATACGCAGTATTTT.

There are a few counts of this clone. The chain combines TRBV11-3 with TRBJ1-4, with TRBD1 matching 8 bases. Germline V lookup: CDR1 SGHNT, CDR2 YENEEA. The CDR3 runs 15 residues. The V and J ends lost 5 bases and 3 bases, in that order; junction bases with no gene match: 5. The CDR3 region has the DNA TGTGCCAGCAGCAAAGGACAGGGAGCTAATGAAAAACTGTTTTTT. It specifies CASSKGQGANEKLFF.

The rearrangement joins TRBV24-1 to TRBJ2-6; 7 positions agree with TRBD1. The germline CDR1 and CDR2 sequences are KGHDR and SFDVKD. The CDR3 covers 20 residues. Germline trimming cut 0 bases from V and 0 bases from J; bases unmatched to any gene: 10. The CDR3 loop reads CATSDLGRAGGFSGANVLTF. The CDR3 DNA reads as TGTGCCACCAGTGATTTGGGTCGGGCAGGGGGTTTCTCTGGGGCCAACGTCCTGACTTTC.

This clone showed up just a few times. V gene TRBV4-3 combines with J gene TRBJ1-5, with no clear D. V lost 0 bases to trimming and J lost 2 bases, with 8 bases between them. The germline V gene encodes CDR1 LGHNA and CDR2 YSLEER. The CDR3 has 15 residues. The DNA for the CDR3 is TGCGCCAGCAGCCAAGACGGGTCTCGCAATCAGCCCCAGCATTTT. This sequence encodes CASSQDGSRNQPQHF.